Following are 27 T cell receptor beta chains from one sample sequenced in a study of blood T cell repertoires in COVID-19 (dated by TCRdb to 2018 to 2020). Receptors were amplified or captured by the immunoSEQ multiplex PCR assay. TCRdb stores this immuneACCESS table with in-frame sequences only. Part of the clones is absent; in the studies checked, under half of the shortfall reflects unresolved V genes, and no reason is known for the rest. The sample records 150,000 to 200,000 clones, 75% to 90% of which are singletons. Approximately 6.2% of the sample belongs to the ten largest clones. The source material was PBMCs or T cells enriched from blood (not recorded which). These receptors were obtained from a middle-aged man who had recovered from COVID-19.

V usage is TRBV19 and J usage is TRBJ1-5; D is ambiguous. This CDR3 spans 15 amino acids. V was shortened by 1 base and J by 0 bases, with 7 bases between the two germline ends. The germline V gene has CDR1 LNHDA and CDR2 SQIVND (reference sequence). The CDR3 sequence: CASSIAHRSNQPQHF. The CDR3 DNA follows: TGTGCCAGTAGTATAGCACACCGTAGCAATCAGCCCCAGCATTTT. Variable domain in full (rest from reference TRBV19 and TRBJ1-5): DGGITQSPKYLFRKEGQNVTLSCEQNLNHDAMYWYRQDPGQGLRLIYYSQIVNDFQKGDIAEGYSVSREKKESFPLTVTSAQKNPTAFYLCASSIAHRSNQPQHFGDGTRLSIL.

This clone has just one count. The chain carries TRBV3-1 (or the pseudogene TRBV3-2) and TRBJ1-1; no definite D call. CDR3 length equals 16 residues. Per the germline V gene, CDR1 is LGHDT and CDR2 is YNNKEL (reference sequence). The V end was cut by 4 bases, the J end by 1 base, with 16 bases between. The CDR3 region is CASSPSGSPGNTEAFF. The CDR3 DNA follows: TGTGCCAGCAGCCCGTCAGGCTCCCCAGGGAACACTGAAGCTTTCTTT.

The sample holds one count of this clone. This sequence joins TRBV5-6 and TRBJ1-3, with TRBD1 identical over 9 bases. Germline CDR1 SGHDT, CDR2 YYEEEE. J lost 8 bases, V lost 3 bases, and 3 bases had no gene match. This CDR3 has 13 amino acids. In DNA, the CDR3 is TGTGCCAGCAGCTGGACAGGGGTAGACACCATATATTTT. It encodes CASSWTGVDTIYF.

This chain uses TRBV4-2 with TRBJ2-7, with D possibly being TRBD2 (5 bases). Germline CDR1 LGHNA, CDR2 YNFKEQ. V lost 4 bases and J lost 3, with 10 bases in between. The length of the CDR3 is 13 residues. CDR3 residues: CASSPPAGYEQYF. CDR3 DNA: TGTGCCAGCAGCCCTCCCGCGGGCTACGAGCAGTACTTC.

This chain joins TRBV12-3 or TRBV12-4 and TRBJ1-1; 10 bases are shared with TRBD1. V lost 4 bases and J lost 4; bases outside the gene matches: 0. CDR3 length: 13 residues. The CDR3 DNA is TGTGCCAGCAGTTGGACAGGGGGCACTGAAGCTTTCTTT. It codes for CASSWTGGTEAFF.

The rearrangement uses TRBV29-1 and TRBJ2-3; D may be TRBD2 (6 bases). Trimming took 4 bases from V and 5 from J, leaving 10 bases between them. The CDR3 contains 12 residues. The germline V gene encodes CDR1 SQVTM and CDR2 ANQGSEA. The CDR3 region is CSVGTGVDTQYF. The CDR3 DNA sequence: TGCAGCGTTGGGACGGGAGTAGATACGCAGTATTTT.

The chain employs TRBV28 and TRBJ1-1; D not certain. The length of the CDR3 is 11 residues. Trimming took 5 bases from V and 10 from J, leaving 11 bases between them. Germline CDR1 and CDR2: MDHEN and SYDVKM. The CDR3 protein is CASSTRVAAFF. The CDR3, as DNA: TGTGCCAGCAGTACGAGGGTGGCAGCTTTCTTT.

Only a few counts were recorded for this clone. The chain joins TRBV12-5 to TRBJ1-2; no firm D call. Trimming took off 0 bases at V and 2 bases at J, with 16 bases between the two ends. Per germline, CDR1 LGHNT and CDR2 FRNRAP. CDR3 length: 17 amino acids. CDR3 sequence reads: CASGLVVATDGNYGYTF. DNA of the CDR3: TGTGCTAGTGGTTTGGTAGTCGCTACCGACGGGAACTATGGCTACACCTTC.

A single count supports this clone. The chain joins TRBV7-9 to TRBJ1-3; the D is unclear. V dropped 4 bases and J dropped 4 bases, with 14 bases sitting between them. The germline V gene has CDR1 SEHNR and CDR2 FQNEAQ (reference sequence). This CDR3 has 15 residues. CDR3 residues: CASSYPPESGNTIYF. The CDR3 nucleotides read TGTGCCAGCAGCTACCCGCCCGAAAGCGGAAACACCATATATTTT. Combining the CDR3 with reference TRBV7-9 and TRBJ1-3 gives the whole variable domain DTGVSQNPRHKITKRGQNVTFRCDPISEHNRLYWYRQTLGQGPEFLTYFQNEAQLEKSRLLSDRFSAERPKGSFSTLEIQRTEQGDSAMYLCASSYPPESGNTIYFGEGSWLTVV.

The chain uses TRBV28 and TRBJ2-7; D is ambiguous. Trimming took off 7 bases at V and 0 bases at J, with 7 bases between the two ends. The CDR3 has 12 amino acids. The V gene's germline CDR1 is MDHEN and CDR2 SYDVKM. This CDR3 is CASMAVSYEQYF. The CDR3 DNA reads TGTGCCAGCATGGCGGTCTCCTACGAGCAGTACTTC.

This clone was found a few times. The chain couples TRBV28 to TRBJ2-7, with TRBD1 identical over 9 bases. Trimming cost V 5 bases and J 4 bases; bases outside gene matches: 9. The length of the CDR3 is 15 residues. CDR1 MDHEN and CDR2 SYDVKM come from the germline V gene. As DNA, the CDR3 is TGTGCCAGCAGTGCCAAGACAGGGGGAGGGTACGAGCAGTACTTC. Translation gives CASSAKTGGGYEQYF.

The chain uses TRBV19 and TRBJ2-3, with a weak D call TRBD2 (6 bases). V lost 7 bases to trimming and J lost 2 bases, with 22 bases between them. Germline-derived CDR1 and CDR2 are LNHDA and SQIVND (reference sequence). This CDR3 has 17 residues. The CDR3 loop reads CASTPRALATDTDTQYF. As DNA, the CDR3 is TGTGCCAGTACCCCAAGGGCCCTAGCGACAGACACAGATACGCAGTATTTT.

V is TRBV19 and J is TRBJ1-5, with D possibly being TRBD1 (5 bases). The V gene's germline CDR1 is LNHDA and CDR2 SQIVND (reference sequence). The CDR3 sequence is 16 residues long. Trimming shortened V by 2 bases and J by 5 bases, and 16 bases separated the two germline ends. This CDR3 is CASSIIGRVSDQPQHF. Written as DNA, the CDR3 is TGTGCCAGTAGTATAATCGGCAGGGTGAGTGATCAGCCCCAGCATTTT.

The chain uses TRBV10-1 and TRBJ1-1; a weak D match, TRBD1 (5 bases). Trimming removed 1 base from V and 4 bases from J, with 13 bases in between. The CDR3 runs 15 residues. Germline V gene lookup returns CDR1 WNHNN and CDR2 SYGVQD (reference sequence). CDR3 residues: CASSEFVGRGTEAFF. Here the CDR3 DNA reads TGCGCCAGCAGTGAGTTTGTAGGAAGGGGCACTGAAGCTTTCTTT.

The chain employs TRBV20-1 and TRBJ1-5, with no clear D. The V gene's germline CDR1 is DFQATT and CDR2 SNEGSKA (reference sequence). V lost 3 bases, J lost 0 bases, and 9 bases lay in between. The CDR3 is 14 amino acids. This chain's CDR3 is CSASRDISNQPQHF. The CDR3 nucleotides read TGCAGTGCTAGTCGCGACATTAGCAATCAGCCCCAGCATTTT.

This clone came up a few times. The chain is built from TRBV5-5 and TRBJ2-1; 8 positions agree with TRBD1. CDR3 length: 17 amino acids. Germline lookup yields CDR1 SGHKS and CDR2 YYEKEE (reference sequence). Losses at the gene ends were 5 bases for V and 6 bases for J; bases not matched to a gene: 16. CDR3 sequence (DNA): TGTGCCAGCAGACGGGACAGGACACGGGTCTTCGGCAATGAGCAGTTCTTC. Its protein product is CASRRDRTRVFGNEQFF.

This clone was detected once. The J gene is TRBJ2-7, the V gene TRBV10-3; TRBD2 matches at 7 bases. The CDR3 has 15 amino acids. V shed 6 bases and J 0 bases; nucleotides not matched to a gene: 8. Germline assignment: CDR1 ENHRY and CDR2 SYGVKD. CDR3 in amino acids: CAISASGPLSYEQYF. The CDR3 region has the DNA TGTGCCATCAGCGCTAGCGGACCACTCTCCTACGAGCAGTACTTC.

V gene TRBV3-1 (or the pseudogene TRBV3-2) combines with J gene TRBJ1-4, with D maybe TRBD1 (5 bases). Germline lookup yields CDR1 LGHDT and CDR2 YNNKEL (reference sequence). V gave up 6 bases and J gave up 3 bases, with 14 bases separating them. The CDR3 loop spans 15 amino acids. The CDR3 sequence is CASRERGAANEKLFF. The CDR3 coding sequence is TGTGCCAGCAGAGAAAGGGGCGCAGCTAATGAAAAACTGTTTTTT.

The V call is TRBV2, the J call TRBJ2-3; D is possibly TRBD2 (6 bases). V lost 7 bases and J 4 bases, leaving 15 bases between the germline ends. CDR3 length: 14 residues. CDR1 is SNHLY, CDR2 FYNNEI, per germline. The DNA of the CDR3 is TGTGCCAGCATGAACGGGCGGGGTCCAGATACGCAGTATTTT. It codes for CASMNGRGPDTQYF. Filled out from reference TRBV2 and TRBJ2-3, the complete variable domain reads EPEVTQTPSHQVTQMGQEVILRCVPISNHLYFYWYRQILGQKVEFLVSFYNNEISEKSEIFDDQFSVERPDGSNFTLKIRSTKLEDSAMYFCASMNGRGPDTQYFGPGTRLTVL.

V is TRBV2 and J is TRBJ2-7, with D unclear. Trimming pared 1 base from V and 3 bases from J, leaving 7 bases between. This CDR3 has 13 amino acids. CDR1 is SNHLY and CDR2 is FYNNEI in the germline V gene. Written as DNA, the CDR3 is TGTGCCAGCAGTGAAGGGCAGTACTACGAGCAGTACTTC. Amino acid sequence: CASSEGQYYEQYF.

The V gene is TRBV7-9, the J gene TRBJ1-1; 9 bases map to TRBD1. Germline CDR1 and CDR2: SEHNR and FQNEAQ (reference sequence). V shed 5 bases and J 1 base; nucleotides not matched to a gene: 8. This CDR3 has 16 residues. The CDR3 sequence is CASSPRQGETNTEAFF. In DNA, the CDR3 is TGTGCCAGCAGCCCCCGACAGGGGGAGACGAACACTGAAGCTTTCTTT.

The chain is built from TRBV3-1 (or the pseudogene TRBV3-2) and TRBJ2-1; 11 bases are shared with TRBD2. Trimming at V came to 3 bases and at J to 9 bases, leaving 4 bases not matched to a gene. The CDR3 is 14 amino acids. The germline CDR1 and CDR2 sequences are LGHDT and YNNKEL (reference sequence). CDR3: CASSHSGGAGEQFF. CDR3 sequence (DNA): TGTGCCAGCAGCCATAGCGGGGGGGCAGGTGAGCAGTTCTTC.

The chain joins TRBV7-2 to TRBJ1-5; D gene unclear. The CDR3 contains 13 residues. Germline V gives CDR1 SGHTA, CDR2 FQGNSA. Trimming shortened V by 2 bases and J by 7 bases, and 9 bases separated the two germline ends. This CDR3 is CASSLNEGQPQHF. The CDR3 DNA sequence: TGTGCCAGCAGCTTAAACGAGGGCCAGCCCCAGCATTTT. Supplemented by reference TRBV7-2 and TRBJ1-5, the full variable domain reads GAGVSQSPSNKVTEKGKDVELRCDPISGHTALYWYRQSLGQGLEFLIYFQGNSAPDKSGLPSDRFSAERTGGSVSTLTIQRTQQEDSAVYLCASSLNEGQPQHFGDGTRLSIL.

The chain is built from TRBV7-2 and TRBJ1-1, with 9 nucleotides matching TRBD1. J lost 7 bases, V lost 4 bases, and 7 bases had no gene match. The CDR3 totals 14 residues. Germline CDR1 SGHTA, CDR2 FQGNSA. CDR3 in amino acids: CASSSTGQGVEAFF. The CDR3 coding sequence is TGTGCCAGCAGCTCGACGGGACAGGGCGTTGAAGCTTTCTTT.

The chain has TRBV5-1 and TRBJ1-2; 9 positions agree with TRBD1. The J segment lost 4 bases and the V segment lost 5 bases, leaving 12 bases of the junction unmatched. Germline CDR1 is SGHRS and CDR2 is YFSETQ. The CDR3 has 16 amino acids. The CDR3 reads CASSGRDRDGFYGYTF. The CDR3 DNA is TGCGCCAGCAGTGGCCGGGACAGGGATGGATTCTATGGCTACACCTTC.

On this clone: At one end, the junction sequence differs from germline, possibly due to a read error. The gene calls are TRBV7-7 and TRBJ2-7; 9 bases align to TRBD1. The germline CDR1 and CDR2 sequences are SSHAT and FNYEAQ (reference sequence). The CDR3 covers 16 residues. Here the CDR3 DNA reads TGTGCTAGCAGCCCCCGACCGGGACAGGGTATCTACGAGCAGTACTTC. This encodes CASSPRPGQGIYEQYF.

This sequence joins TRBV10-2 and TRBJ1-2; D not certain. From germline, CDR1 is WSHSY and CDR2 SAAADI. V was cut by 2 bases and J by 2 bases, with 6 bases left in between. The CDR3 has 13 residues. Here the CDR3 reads CASSEKRNYGYTF. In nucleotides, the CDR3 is TGCGCCAGCAGTGAGAAGAGAAACTATGGCTACACCTTC.